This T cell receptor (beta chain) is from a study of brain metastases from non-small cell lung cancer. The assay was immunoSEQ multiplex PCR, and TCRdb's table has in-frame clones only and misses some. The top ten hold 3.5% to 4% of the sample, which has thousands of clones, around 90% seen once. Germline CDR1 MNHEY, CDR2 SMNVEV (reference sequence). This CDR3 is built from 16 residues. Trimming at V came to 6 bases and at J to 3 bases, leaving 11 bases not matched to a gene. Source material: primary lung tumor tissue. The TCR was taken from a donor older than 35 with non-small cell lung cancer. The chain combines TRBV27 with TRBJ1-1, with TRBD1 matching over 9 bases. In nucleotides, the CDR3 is TGTGCCAGCAGACAAATAACGAACAGGGGGCACACTGAAGCTTTCTTT. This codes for CASRQITNRGHTEAFF.